Given below is one T cell receptor (beta chain) in context. Its antigen is still unknown. TCRdb reworked the 5' RACE reads into one entry per CDR3 protein, no DNA. This sample's table has more than 120,000 distinct CDR3 sequences. This sample was included in a study of T cells expressing NK-cell markers. Whole-study findings and limits: A handful of donors likewise had their CD3+CD56-NKG2C+ fraction led by these clonotypes.

Germline CDR1 is SGHTA and CDR2 is FQGNSA. This CDR3 contains 17 residues. This sequence originates from a man between 18 and 35 years old in good health. The rearrangement uses TRBV7-2 and TRBJ1-6. The sample was blood T cells: a sorted CD56 or NKG2C T cell subset, CD4+ or CD8+ T cells, or bulk PBMC T cells (not recorded which). The CDR3: CASSLTLFSSYNSPLHF.